The present TCR beta chain was sequenced within a study of blood T cell repertoires in COVID-19. Germline V gene lookup returns CDR1 SGHTA and CDR2 FQGTGA. This CDR3 spans 15 amino acids. V was clipped by 1 base and J by 0 bases, with 8 bases between them. Sequencing was performed with immunoSEQ multiplex PCR; in TCRdb, only in-frame clones are kept and a portion is missing. The table lists 150,000 to 200,000 clones, 80% to 90% of them singletons. In its sample, this clone was seen a few times. Sequencing was carried out using peripheral blood. The genes are TRBV7-3 and TRBJ2-3; D remains unclear. The sequence came from a woman of 80 years or more with acute or convalescent COVID-19. DNA of the CDR3: TGTGCCAGCAGCTTAATGGCTTCTAGCACAGATACGCAGTATTTT. This codes for CASSLMASSTDTQYF. Together with reference TRBV7-3 and TRBJ2-3, the CDR3 gives the full variable domain: GAGVSQTPSNKVTEKGKYVELRCDPISGHTALYWYRQSLGQGPEFLIYFQGTGAADDSGLPNDRFFAVRPEGSVSTLKIQRTERGDSAVYLCASSLMASSTDTQYFGPGTRLTVL.